These 10 T cell receptor beta chains share one sample of origin, sequenced in a study of shared T cell receptors in the human thymus. Sequencing used immunoSEQ multiplex PCR; TCRdb keeps in-frame clones, though not all of them. The table has some 640,000 clones, around 87% seen once. The data were also submitted as part of a second study, on human thymus T cells.

Sequenced input: thymocytes. The receptors originated from a boy younger than two with a congenital heart defect.

The rearrangement joins TRBV7-9 to TRBJ2-2, with 11 bases lining up with TRBD1. V lost 5 bases, J lost 6 bases, and 5 bases stayed unmatched. The CDR3 consists of 15 residues. Germline CDR1 and CDR2: SEHNR and FQNEAQ (reference sequence). The CDR3 coding sequence is TGTGCCAGCAGCGAGGGACAGGGGGGACCCGGGGAGCTGTTTTTT. Protein: CASSEGQGGPGELFF.

This chain uses TRBV4-3 with TRBJ2-2; D unclear. With 1 base removed from V and 3 bases from J, the gap between germline ends came to 12 bases. The CDR3 consists of 16 residues. Germline-derived CDR1 and CDR2 are LGHNA and YSLEER. CDR3 DNA sequence: TGCGCCAGCAGCCAAGGTCACAGCCCTGACACCGGGGAGCTGTTTTTT. Protein product: CASSQGHSPDTGELFF.

This clone was counted once. The rearrangement uses TRBV6-1 and TRBJ2-3, with TRBD2 matching 7 bases. The CDR3 is made up of 19 amino acids. J lost 0 bases, V lost 3 bases, and 15 bases had no gene match. Looked up from germline, CDR1 is MNHNS and CDR2 is SASEGT. CDR3 DNA: TGTGCCAGCAGTGATGACTTTAAAGGACTAGACAAAAGCACAGATACGCAGTATTTT. Amino acid sequence: CASSDDFKGLDKSTDTQYF.

The chain employs TRBV18 and TRBJ1-1, with D tentatively TRBD1 (6 bases). The V end lost 0 bases, the J end lost 0 bases, and 17 bases lay between the germline ends. Germline CDR1 is KGHSH and CDR2 is LQKENI. This CDR3 has 18 residues. CDR3 bases: TGTGCCAGCTCACCACCTAAGACCGGGACACTTATGAACACTGAAGCTTTCTTT. Amino acids: CASSPPKTGTLMNTEAFF.

The V gene is TRBV5-1, the J gene TRBJ2-3, with a weak D call TRBD1 (5 bases). Trimming pared 0 bases from V and 1 base from J, leaving 9 bases between. Germline V gives CDR1 SGHRS, CDR2 YFSETQ. The CDR3 has 15 amino acids. The CDR3 protein is CASSLVVRGTDTQYF. The CDR3 DNA reads as TGCGCCAGCAGCTTGGTCGTCAGGGGCACAGATACGCAGTATTTT.

The J gene is TRBJ2-1, the V gene TRBV9; weak D call: TRBD2 (5 bases). This CDR3 comprises 15 residues. V was cut by 0 bases and J by 6 bases, with 13 bases left in between. Germline V gene lookup returns CDR1 SGDLS and CDR2 YYNGEE. CDR3 sequence (DNA): TGTGCCAGCAGCGTAGTGCCTCTAGGAGGCAATGAGCAGTTCTTC. Encoded protein: CASSVVPLGGNEQFF.

This clone was counted between two and nine times. The chain has TRBV14 and TRBJ2-3; D remains ambiguous. Per germline, CDR1 SGHDN and CDR2 FVKESK. The CDR3 is 15 amino acids. Between the trimmed V and J ends, which lost 2 bases and 2 bases, there was a span of 11 bases. CDR3 loop: CASSQSPQATDTQYF. As DNA, the CDR3 is TGTGCCAGCAGCCAATCTCCGCAGGCCACAGATACGCAGTATTTT.

The V and J genes are TRBV18 and TRBJ2-1; 9 bases map to TRBD1. Germline CDR1 KGHSH, CDR2 LQKENI. The CDR3 loop spans 15 amino acids. The trim removed 6 bases at V and 6 bases at J, leaving 9 bases unmatched. CDR3 sequence: CASSHDRGGCNEQFF. In DNA, the CDR3 is TGTGCCAGCTCCCACGACAGGGGGGGTTGCAATGAGCAGTTCTTC.

As for this clone: The junction shows a germline mismatch at one end, possibly a read error. The chain is built from TRBV18 and TRBJ1-5; tentative D call: TRBD1 (5 bases). CDR3 length equals 15 residues. Germline V lookup: CDR1 KGHSH, CDR2 LQKENI. CDR3 in amino acids: CASSLTGTSDQPQHF. The CDR3 region has the DNA TGTGCCAGCTCACTTACCGGGACTAGCGATCAGCCCCAGCATTTT.

The chain recombines TRBV7-2 with TRBJ1-1; weak D call: TRBD1 (6 bases). The CDR3 sequence is 15 residues long. V lost 5 bases and J lost 1, with 14 bases in between. The germline V gene has CDR1 SGHTA and CDR2 FQGNSA. The CDR3 loop is CASSRTTGPNTEAFF. The CDR3 DNA follows: TGTGCCAGCAGCCGTACTACAGGGCCGAACACTGAAGCTTTCTTT.